This T cell receptor beta chain is drawn from a study of T cells in Graves' hyperthyroidism and ophthalmopathy. The CDR3 contains 16 residues. Looked up from germline, CDR1 is MNHEY and CDR2 is SVGAGI. The junction had 5 bases not matched to a gene; V was cut back by 2 bases and J by 0 bases. RNA transcripts yielded amplified TCR beta CDR3 regions. HTBI primers drove first-round RT-PCR of the TCR CDR3. TCRdb redid the calling of the multiplex PCR reads with MiXCR, one entry per CDR3 protein. This table has 470,000 or so distinct CDR3 sequences, less than 25% appearing once. It was approximately 9.7 ml of fresh peripheral blood that supplied the PBMCs.

The TCR sequence derives from a man aged 18 to 30 with Graves' hyperthyroidism. The chain uses TRBV6-5 and TRBJ1-2; 8 nucleotides align to TRBD1. Input material: blood. The CDR3 here is CASSYTQGAPNYGYTF. The CDR3 nucleotides read TGTGCCAGCAGTTACACCCAGGGGGCGCCTAACTATGGCTACACCTTC.